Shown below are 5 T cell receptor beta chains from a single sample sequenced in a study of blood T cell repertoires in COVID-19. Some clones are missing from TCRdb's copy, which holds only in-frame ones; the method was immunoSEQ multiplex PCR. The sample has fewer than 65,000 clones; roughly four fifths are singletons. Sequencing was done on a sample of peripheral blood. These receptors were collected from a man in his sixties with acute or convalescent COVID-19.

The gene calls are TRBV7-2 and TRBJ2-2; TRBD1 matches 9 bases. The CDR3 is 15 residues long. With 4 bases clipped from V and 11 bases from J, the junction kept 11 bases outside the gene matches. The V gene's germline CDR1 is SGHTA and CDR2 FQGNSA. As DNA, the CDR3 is TGTGCCAGCAGCTCACAGGGGGCAGGCGCCGTCGAGCTGTTTTTT. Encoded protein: CASSSQGAGAVELFF.

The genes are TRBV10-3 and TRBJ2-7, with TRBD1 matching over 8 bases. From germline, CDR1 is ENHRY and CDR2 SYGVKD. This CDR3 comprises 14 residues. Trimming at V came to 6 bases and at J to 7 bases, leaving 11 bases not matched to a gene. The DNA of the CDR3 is TGTGCCATCAGACCTAATCAGGGGGCGGAGGAGCAGTACTTC. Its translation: CAIRPNQGAEEQYF.

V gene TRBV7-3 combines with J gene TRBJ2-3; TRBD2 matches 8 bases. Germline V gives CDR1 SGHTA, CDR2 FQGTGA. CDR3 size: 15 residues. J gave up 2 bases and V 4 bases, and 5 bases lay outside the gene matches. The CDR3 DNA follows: TGTGCCAGCAGCTCACAAGCGGGGGTCACAGATACGCAGTATTTT. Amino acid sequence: CASSSQAGVTDTQYF.

The CDR3: CASSEGTGGPTDTQYF. CDR3 nucleotides: TGCGCCAGCAGCGAGGGGACAGGGGGGCCCACAGATACGCAGTATTTT. The chain is built from TRBV5-1 and TRBJ2-3; 11 nucleotides align to TRBD1. Germline-derived CDR1 and CDR2 are SGHRS and YFSETQ. The CDR3 length is 16 residues. Trimming removed 4 bases from V and 2 bases from J; junction bases left unmatched: 6. The full variable domain, completed using reference TRBV5-1 and TRBJ2-3, is KAGVTQTPRYLIKTRGQQVTLSCSPISGHRSVSWYQQTPGQGLQFLFEYFSETQRNKGNFPGRFSGRQFSNSRSEMNVSTLELGDSALYLCASSEGTGGPTDTQYFGPGTRLTVL.

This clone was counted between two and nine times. CDR3 region: CAIDGPAGTDTQYF. The CDR3 nucleotides read TGTGCCATCGACGGCCCAGCGGGGACAGATACGCAGTATTTT. V gene TRBV15 combines with J gene TRBJ2-3; 7 bases are a match to TRBD2. V trimming: 10 bases; J trimming: 3 bases; junction bases outside the gene matches: 10. This CDR3 has 14 amino acids. The germline gives CDR1 LNHNV, CDR2 YYDKDF (reference sequence).